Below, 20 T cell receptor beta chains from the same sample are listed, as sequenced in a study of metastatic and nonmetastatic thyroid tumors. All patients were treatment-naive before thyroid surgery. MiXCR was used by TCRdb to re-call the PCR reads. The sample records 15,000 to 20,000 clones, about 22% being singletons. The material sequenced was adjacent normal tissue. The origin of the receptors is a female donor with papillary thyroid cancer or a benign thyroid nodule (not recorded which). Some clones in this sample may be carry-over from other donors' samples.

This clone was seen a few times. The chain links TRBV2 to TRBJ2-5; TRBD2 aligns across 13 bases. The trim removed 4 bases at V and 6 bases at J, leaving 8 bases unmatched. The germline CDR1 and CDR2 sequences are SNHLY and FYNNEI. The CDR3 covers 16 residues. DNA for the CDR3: TGTGCCAGCAGTGCGGGGGTGACTAGCGGGGGGCAGACCCAGTACTTC. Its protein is CASSAGVTSGGQTQYF.

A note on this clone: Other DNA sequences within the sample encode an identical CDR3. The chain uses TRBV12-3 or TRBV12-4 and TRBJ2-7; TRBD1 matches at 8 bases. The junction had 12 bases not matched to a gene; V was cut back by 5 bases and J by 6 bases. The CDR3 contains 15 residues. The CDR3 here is CASSLQGGQDAEQYF. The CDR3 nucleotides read TGTGCCAGCAGTCTCCAGGGGGGACAGGATGCCGAGCAGTACTTC.

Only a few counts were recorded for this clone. This chain's CDR3 is CASGPTGNTEAFF. DNA for the CDR3: TGTGCCAGCGGGCCGACGGGGAACACTGAAGCTTTCTTT. This rearrangement joins TRBV2 to TRBJ1-1; D uncertain. CDR1 and CDR2 (germline): SNHLY, FYNNEI. The CDR3 length is 13 residues. Deletions cut 8 bases from V and 1 base from J, with 11 bases between.

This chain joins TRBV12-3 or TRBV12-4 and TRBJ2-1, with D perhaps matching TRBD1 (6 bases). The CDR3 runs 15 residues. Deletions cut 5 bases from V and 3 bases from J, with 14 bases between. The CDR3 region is CASSPLRDIYNEQFF. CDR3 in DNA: TGTGCCAGCAGTCCTCTCCGGGACATCTACAATGAGCAGTTCTTC.

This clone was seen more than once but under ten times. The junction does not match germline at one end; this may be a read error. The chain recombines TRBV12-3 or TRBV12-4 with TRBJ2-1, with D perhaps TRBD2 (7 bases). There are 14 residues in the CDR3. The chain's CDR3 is CASILGGADGEQFF. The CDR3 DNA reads TGTGCCAGCATTTTAGGGGGGGCCGACGGGGAGCAGTTCTTC.

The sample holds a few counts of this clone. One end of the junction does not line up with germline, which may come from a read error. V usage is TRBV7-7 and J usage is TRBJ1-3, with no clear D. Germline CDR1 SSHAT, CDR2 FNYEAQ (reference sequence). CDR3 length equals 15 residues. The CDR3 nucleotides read TGTGCTAGCAGCTTAAACCCCAGCTCTGGAAACACCATATATTTT. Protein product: CASSLNPSSGNTIYF. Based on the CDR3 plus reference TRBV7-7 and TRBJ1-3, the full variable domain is GAGVSQSPRYKVTKRGQDVTLRCDPISSHATLYWYQQALGQGPEFLTYFNYEAQPDKSGLPSDRFSAERPEGSISTLTIQRTEQRDSAMYRCASSLNPSSGNTIYFGEGSWLTVV.

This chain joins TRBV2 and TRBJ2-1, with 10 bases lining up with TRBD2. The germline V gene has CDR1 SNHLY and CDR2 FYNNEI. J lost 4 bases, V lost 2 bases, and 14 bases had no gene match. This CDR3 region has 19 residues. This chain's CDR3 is CASSEWGGLAGVSYNEQFF. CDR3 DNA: TGTGCCAGCAGTGAATGGGGGGGGCTAGCGGGGGTGTCGTACAATGAGCAGTTCTTC.

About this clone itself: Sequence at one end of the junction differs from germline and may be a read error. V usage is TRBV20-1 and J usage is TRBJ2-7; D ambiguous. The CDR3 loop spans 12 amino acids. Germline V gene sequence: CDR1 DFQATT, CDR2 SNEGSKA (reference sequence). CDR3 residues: CSARPTDYEQHF. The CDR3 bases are TGCAGTGCTAGACCGACGGATTACGAGCAGCACTTC.

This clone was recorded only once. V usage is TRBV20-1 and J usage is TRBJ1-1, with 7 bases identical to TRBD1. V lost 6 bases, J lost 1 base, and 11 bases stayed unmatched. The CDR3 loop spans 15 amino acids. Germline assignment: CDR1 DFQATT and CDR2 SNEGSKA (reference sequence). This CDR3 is CSALRTGLQNTEAFF. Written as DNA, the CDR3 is TGCAGTGCACTTAGGACAGGTCTACAGAACACTGAAGCTTTCTTT.

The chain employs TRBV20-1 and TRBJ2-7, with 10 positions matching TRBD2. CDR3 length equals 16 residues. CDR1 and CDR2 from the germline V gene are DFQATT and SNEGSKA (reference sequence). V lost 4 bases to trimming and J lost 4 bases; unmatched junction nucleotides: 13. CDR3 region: CSATKLAGDRGYEQYF. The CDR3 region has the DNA TGCAGTGCTACCAAGCTAGCGGGAGATAGGGGTTACGAGCAGTACTTC.

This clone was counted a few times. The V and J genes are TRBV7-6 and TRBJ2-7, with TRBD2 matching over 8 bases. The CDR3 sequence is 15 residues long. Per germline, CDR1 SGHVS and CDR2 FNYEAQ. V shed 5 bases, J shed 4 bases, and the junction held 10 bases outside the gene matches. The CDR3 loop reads CASSPGGGRSYEQYF. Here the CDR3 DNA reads TGTGCCAGCAGCCCGGGGGGGGGTCGTTCATACGAGCAGTACTTC.

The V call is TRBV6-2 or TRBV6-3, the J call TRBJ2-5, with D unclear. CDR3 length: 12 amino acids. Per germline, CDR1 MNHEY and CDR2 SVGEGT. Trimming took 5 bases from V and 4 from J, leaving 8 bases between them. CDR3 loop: CASSPALETQYF. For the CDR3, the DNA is TGTGCCAGCAGTCCTGCGTTAGAGACCCAGTACTTC.

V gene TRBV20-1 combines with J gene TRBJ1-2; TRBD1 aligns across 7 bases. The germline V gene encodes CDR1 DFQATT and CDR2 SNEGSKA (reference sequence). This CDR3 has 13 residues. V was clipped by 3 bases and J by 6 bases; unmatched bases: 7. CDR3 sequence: CSASSGTENGYTF. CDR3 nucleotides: TGCAGTGCTAGCTCCGGGACAGAAAATGGCTACACCTTC.

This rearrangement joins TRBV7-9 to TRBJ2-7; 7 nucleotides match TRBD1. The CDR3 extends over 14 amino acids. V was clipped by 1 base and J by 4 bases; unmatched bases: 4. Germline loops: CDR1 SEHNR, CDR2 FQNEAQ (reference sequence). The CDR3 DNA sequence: TGTGCCAGCAGCTTAGAACAGGGGTCGTACGAGCAGTACTTC. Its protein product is CASSLEQGSYEQYF.

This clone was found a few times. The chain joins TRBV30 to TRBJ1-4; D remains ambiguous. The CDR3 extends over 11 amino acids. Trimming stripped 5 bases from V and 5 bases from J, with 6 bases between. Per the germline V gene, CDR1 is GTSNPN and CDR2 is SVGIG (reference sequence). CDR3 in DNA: TGTGCCTGGGGAAGAAATGAAAAACTGTTTTTT. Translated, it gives CAWGRNEKLFF.

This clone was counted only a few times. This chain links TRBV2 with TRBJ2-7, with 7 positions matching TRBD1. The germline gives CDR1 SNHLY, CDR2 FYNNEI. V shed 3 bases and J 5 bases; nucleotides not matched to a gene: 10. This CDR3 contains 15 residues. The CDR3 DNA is TGTGCCAGCAGTGAGCGTAGGGGGCAGGGGGACGAGCAGTACTTC. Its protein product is CASSERRGQGDEQYF.

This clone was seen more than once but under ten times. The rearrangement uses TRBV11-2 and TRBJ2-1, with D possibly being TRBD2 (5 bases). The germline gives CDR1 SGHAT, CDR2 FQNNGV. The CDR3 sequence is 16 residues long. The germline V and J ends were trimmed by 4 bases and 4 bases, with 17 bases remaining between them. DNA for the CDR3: TGTGCCAGCAGCTCCCGCGGTCGGGGAGATTACAATGAGCAGTTCTTC. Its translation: CASSSRGRGDYNEQFF.

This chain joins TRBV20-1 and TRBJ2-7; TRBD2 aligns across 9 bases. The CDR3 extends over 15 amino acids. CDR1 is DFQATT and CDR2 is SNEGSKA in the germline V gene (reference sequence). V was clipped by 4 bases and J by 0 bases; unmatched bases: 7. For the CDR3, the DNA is TGCAGTGCTACTGGAGGACTAGCGAGCTCCTACGAGCAGTACTTC. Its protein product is CSATGGLASSYEQYF.

The CDR3 DNA sequence: TGTGCCAGCAGTGAAACATCCTCGGGGCAAGAGACCCAGTACTTC. This codes for CASSETSSGQETQYF. The rearrangement links TRBV25-1 to TRBJ2-5; tentative D call: TRBD2 (5 bases). Trimming shortened V by 2 bases and J by 2 bases, and 12 bases separated the two germline ends. This CDR3 comprises 15 residues. Germline lookup yields CDR1 MGHDK and CDR2 SYGVNS.

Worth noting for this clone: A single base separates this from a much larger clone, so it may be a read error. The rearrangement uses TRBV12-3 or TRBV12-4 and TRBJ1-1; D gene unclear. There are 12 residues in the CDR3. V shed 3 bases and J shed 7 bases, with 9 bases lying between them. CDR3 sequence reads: CASSLERFEAFF. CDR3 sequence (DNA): TGTGCCAGCAGTTTGGAGAGGTTTGAAGCTTTCTTT.